This T cell receptor (beta chain) came from a study of shared clonotypes between healthy human individuals. Whole-study results and caveats: The naive CD4 repertoires of a few donors were compared, and around 5% of clonotypes were shared. Clonotypes shared by all four donors outscored non-shared clonotypes in generation probability.

Splitting of CD4+ cells produced CD45RA+ naive and CD45RA-negative memory subsets. There are 15 residues in the CDR3. V lost 3 bases to trimming and J lost 5 bases, with 17 bases between them. Germline CDR1 is SGHRS and CDR2 is YFSETQ. About this clone itself: Its antigen is undetermined.

At deep level, the assay was performed. The assay was immunoSEQ multiplex PCR, and TCRdb's table has in-frame clones only and misses some. The sample lists about 2.4 million clones; more than 80% were seen once. Sequenced sample: naive CD4+ T cells sorted from blood. Specified subset: CD45RA+ positively selected. The J gene is TRBJ2-5, the V gene TRBV5-1; D is possibly TRBD2 (5 bases). This sequence was found in a man aged 18 to 35 in good health. The CDR3 reads CASSYMEAGAETQYF. As DNA, the CDR3 is TGCGCCAGCAGCTACATGGAGGCAGGAGCCGAGACCCAGTACTTC.